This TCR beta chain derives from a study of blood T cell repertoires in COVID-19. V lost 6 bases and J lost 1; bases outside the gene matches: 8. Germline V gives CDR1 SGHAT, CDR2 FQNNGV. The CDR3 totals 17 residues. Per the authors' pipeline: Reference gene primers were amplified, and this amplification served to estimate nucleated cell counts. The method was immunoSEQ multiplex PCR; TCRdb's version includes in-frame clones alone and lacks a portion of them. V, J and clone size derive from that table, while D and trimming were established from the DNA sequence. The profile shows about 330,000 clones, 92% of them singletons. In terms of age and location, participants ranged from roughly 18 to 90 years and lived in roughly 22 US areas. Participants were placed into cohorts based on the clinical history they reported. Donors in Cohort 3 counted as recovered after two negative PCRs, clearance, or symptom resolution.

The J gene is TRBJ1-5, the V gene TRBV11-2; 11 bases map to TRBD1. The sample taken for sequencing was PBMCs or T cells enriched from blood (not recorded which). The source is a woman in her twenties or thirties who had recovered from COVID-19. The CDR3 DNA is TGTGCCAGCAGTTTGGACAGGGGGCGTATGAGCAATCAGCCCCAGCATTTT. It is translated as CASSLDRGRMSNQPQHF.